The clone carrying this TCR beta chain has a count of ten or more. TCR beta CDR3 amplification used RNA transcripts. HTBI-primed RT-PCR formed the first round, and a multiplex PCR formed the second. TCRdb fed the multiplex PCR reads into MiXCR, producing one record per CDR3 protein. The repertoire holds 300,000 to 350,000 distinct CDR3 sequences, with 15% to 20% as singletons. The entry originates in a study of Graves' ophthalmopathy and Graves' hyperthyroidism. Germline V gene sequence: CDR1 MNHEY, CDR2 SVGAGI. The CDR3 contains 15 residues. V lost 2 bases, J lost 4 bases, and 7 bases stayed unmatched.

Source material: peripheral blood. The clonotype was recovered from an adult man with Graves' ophthalmopathy. This chain connects TRBV6-5 to TRBJ1-1; 7 nucleotides align to TRBD1. For the CDR3, the DNA is TGTGCCAGCAGTTACGGGGGCTCAGGGGGCACTGAAGCTTTCTTT. It codes for CASSYGGSGGTEAFF.